The clone carrying this T cell receptor beta chain was seen more than once but under ten times. Its antigen is currently unknown. Germline CDR1 and CDR2: SGHAT and FQNNGV. The CDR3 has 12 residues. With 6 bases removed from V and 1 base from J, the gap between germline ends came to 6 bases. Data came from immunoSEQ multiplex PCR; TCRdb stores just in-frame clones and leaves some out. The repertoire has about 1 million clones, about 75% of them found once; the top ten carry 1.2% to 1.5%. This sample is part of a study of shared clonotypes between healthy human individuals. Study conclusions and caveats: Naive CD4 clonotypes overlapped across several donors at roughly 5%. The generation probabilities recorded for non-shared clonotypes fell below those of clonotypes shared by all four donors.

The gene calls are TRBV11-2 and TRBJ1-1; D ambiguous. The sequencing sample was made of memory CD4+ T cells sorted from blood. Subset defined: CD45RA-negative fraction. This clonotype was sampled from a man younger than 35 in good health. CDR3 region: CASSEQNTEAFF. The CDR3 bases are TGTGCCAGCAGTGAACAGAACACTGAAGCTTTCTTT.